This T cell receptor (beta chain) is drawn from a study of glioma-infiltrating T cells. Germline loops: CDR1 SQVTM, CDR2 ANQGSEA. V gave up 7 bases and J gave up 4 bases; unmatched junction bases: 8. CDR3 length: 13 amino acids. Amplification of TCR alpha and beta CDR3 regions from RNA used iRepertoire nested multiplex PCR. MiXCR, run by TCRdb on the multiplex PCR reads, gives a single entry per CDR3 protein. Here the sample spans 160,000 or so distinct CDR3 sequences, roughly 45% being singletons. This clonotype was observed a few times. The target antigen is unknown. Study conclusions and caveats: Tissue and blood shared very few CDR3 sequences. Above-expected tissue-blood divergence occurred in all gliomas, most in low-grade ones.

This TCR derives from a human donor with low-grade glioma or glioblastoma, undergoing nonglioma brain surgery, or in good health (not recorded which). J is TRBJ1-1 and V is TRBV29-1, with 8 bases aligning to TRBD1. Sequencing used glioma tissue, nonneoplastic brain tissue, or PBMCs (not recorded which). The CDR3 nucleotides are TGCAGCGCTAGACAGGGGCCGGTCACTGAAGCTTTCTTT. This sequence encodes CSARQGPVTEAFF.